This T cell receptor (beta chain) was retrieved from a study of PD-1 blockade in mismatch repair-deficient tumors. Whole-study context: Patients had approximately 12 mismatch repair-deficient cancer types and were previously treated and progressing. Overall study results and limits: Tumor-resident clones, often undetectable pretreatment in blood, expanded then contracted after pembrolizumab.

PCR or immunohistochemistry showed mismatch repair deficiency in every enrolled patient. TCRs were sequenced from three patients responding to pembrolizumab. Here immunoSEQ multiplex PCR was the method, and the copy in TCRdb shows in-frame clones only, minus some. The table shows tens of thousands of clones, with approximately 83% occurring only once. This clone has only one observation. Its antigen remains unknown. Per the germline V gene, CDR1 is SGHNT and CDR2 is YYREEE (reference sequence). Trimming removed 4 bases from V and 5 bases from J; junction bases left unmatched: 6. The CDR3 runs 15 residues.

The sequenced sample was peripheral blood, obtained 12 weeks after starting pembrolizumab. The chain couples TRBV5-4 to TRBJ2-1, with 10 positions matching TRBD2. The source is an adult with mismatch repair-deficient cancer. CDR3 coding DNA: TGTGCCAGCAGCCGAAGCGGGAGGGTGAACAATGAGCAGTTCTTC. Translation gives CASSRSGRVNNEQFF.